The source of this TCR beta chain is a study of T-cell reconstitution after alpha-beta-depleted transplantation in children. It was with unique molecular identifiers that the TCRbeta library was prepared. TCRdb analysed the PCR reads with MiXCR anew, one entry per CDR3 protein. The table includes 400,000 to 450,000 distinct CDR3 sequences, roughly two fifths detected once. The length of the CDR3 is 17 residues. Trimming took 6 bases from V and 1 from J; bases not matched to a gene: 12. This specimen consisted of PBMCs, obtained before TCRalphabeta/CD19-depleted stem cell transplant. The gene calls are TRBV12-3 or TRBV12-4 and TRBJ2-4; 7 bases are shared with TRBD2. This TCR derives from a girl aged 2 to 10 with aplastic anemia, due to receive a stem cell transplant. As DNA, the CDR3 is TGTGCCAGCAGCCGAGGGAGGGTCGACTACGCCAAAAACATTCAGTACTTC. Translated, it gives CASSRGRVDYAKNIQYF.